Sequencing of this TCR beta chain was carried out in a study of blood T cell repertoires in COVID-19. Study-wide background: Sites in the United States, Italy and Spain provided acute and convalescent COVID-19 samples.

Using immunoSEQ multiplex PCR, the repertoire was profiled, and TCRdb retains in-frame clones only, with some absent. This table holds 150,000 to 200,000 clones, around 85% found once. Sequencing input: peripheral blood. The sequence came from a man in his fifties with active or convalescent COVID-19.

The CDR3 region is CASRGQGVGYSNQPQHF. CDR3 sequence (DNA): TGTGCCAGTAGGGGACAGGGAGTCGGATATAGCAATCAGCCCCAGCATTTT. This chain uses TRBV19 with TRBJ1-5; 9 bases map to TRBD1. With V trimmed by 6 bases and J by 0 bases, 9 bases remained unmatched. This CDR3 has 17 residues. The germline CDR1 and CDR2 sequences are LNHDA and SQIVND (reference sequence). Combining the CDR3 with reference TRBV19 and TRBJ1-5 gives the whole variable domain DGGITQSPKYLFRKEGQNVTLSCEQNLNHDAMYWYRQDPGQGLRLIYYSQIVNDFQKGDIAEGYSVSREKKESFPLTVTSAQKNPTAFYLCASRGQGVGYSNQPQHFGDGTRLSIL.